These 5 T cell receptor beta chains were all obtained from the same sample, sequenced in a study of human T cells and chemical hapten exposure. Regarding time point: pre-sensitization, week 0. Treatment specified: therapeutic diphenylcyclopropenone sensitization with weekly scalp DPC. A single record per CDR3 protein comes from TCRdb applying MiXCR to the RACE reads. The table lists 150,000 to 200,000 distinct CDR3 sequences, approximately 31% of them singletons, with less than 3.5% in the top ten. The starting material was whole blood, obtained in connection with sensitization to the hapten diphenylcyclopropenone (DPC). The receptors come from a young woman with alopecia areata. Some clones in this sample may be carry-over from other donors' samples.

CDR3 sequence reads: CASSAHGQGITDTQYF. The CDR3, as DNA: TGTGCCAGCAGCGCCCATGGACAGGGGATAACAGATACGCAGTATTTT. The rearrangement links TRBV7-2 to TRBJ2-3; 9 bases are shared with TRBD1. Germline-derived CDR1 and CDR2 are SGHTA and FQGNSA. The CDR3 length is 16 residues. The J segment lost 3 bases and the V segment lost 5 bases, leaving 9 bases of the junction unmatched.

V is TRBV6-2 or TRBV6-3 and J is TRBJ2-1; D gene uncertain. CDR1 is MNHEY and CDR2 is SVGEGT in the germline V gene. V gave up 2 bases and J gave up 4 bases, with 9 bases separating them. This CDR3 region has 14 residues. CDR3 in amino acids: CASSYPGLYNEQFF. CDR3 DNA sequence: TGTGCCAGCAGTTACCCCGGCCTATACAATGAGCAGTTCTTC.

CDR3 sequence (DNA): TGCGCCAGCAGCCAGGGGACAGTCTCTGGAAACACCATATATTTT. Translating it yields CASSQGTVSGNTIYF. J is TRBJ1-3 and V is TRBV4-1; 7 nucleotides match TRBD1. The germline V gene has CDR1 MGHRA and CDR2 YSYEKL. V was pared by 3 bases and J by 0 bases, with 2 bases of the junction left unmatched. This CDR3 has 15 amino acids.

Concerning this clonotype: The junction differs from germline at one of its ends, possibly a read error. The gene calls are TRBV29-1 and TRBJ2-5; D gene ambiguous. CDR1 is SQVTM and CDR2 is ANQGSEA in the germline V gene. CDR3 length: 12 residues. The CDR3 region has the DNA TGCAGCGTTGTCGCCCCAGGAGAGACCCAGTGCTTC. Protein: CSVVAPGETQCF.

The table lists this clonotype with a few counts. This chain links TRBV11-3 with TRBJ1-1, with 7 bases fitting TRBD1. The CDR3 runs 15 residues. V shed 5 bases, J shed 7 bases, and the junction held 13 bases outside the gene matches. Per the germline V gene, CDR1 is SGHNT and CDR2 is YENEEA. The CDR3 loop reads CASSLRTGRRGEAFF. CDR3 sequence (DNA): TGTGCCAGCAGCCTCCGGACAGGTCGGAGGGGTGAAGCTTTCTTT.